The rows below give T cell receptor beta chains drawn from one sample of a study of blood T cell repertoires in COVID-19. Libraries were prepared by immunoSEQ multiplex PCR; TCRdb keeps only in-frame clonotypes and omits some of them. The data show 110,000 or so clones, around 84% seen once. Source material: peripheral blood. All receptors come from a human donor in a cohort sampled during active COVID-19. Both conserved end residues are part of each CDR3. The D gene is left open where the match is weak. For some rows the clone size is stated as once, few or many, or as a class when expanded; others skip it.

CDR3 DNA | CDR3 protein | D gene | J gene | clone size | V gene
TGTGCCAGCAGCGGGACAGGGGCCCTCCGGAGCACAGATACGCAGTATTTT | CASSGTGALRSTDTQYF | TRBD1 | TRBJ2-3 | - | TRBV9
TGTGCCAGCAGCTTATATCCTGAAGCTTTCTTT | CASSLYPEAFF | - | TRBJ1-1 | few | TRBV7-2
TGTGCCAGCAGTACCTTCAGAGGGACAGCGGACTATGGCTACACCTTC | CASSTFRGTADYGYTF | TRBD1 | TRBJ1-2 | - | TRBV28
TGTGCCAGCAGTTTTCGGGCTAGCGAGCCCAGGGGGGCCAACGTCCTGACTTTC | CASSFRASEPRGANVLTF | - | TRBJ2-6 | - | TRBV28
TGTGCCAGCAGTTACCGGCGGGGGGACACTGAAGCTTTCTTT | CASSYRRGDTEAFF | - | TRBJ1-1 | - | TRBV6-6
TGCGCCAGCAGCTTGGGGGCTAGCACCTACAATGAGCAGTTCTTC | CASSLGASTYNEQFF | - | TRBJ2-1 | - | TRBV5-1
TGTGCCAGCAGCCCTAGCGGGGGTTTCGAGGATACGCAGTATTTT | CASSPSGGFEDTQYF | TRBD2 | TRBJ2-3 | - | TRBV28
TGCAGCGTTTCCGGACAGGGCGGTCAGCCCCAGCATTTT | CSVSGQGGQPQHF | TRBD1 | TRBJ1-5 | - | TRBV29-1
TGTGCCAGCAGAGCACCGGGACAGAATAATTCACCCCTCCACTTT | CASRAPGQNNSPLHF | TRBD1 | TRBJ1-6 | - | TRBV2
TGCGCCAGCAGCCAAGATTTGTCATCGGGACTGGTCTTGGGCTACACCTTC | CASSQDLSSGLVLGYTF | - | TRBJ1-2 | - | TRBV4-3
TGTGCCAGCAGCCTTACACAGGGAGTGGGTTCACCCCTCCACTTT | CASSLTQGVGSPLHF | - | TRBJ1-6 | - | TRBV14
TGTGCCAGCAGTTACTCGAGAGGGACAGCCACCGGGGAGCTGTTTTTT | CASSYSRGTATGELFF | TRBD1 | TRBJ2-2 | - | TRBV6-6
TGTGCCAGCAGCTTGATGGGGCGTTTGAACACTGAAGCTTTCTTT | CASSLMGRLNTEAFF | - | TRBJ1-1 | - | TRBV5-4
TGTGCCAGTAGTATAACAGACGGACATGAAGCTTTCTTT | CASSITDGHEAFF | - | TRBJ1-1 | - | TRBV19
TGTGCCAGCAGTTCAGGGGGCCTCGGAAACACTGAAGCTTTCTTT | CASSSGGLGNTEAFF | TRBD1 | TRBJ1-1 | - | TRBV6-2/TRBV6-3
TGTGCCAGCAGTTACGGTGCAGATACGCAGTATTTT | CASSYGADTQYF | - | TRBJ2-3 | - | TRBV12-3/TRBV12-4
TGTGCCAGCAGTTACTCCTTCCGACAGCTCAAAAACATTCAGTACTTC | CASSYSFRQLKNIQYF | - | TRBJ2-4 | - | TRBV6-2/TRBV6-3
TGCGCCAGCAGCCAGACCGGGACATCGCAGTTCTTC | CASSQTGTSQFF | - | TRBJ2-1 | - | TRBV4-1
TGTGCCAGCAGAAGACAGGATCTAAATGAAAAACTGTTTTTT | CASRRQDLNEKLFF | - | TRBJ1-4 | - | TRBV6-6
TGTGCCAGCAGTGATGGGGTGGGGGGTACAGATACGCAGTATTTT | CASSDGVGGTDTQYF | - | TRBJ2-3 | - | TRBV2
TGTGCCAGCAGCCGACAGGGAGAAACAGATACGCAGTATTTT | CASSRQGETDTQYF | TRBD1 | TRBJ2-3 | - | TRBV6-4
TGTGCCAGCACCTTTTCCGGTGAGCAGTTCTTC | CASTFSGEQFF | - | TRBJ2-1 | - | TRBV6-5
TGCGCCAGCAGACGGGAGGGACAGGGGGACGGATACACCATATATTTT | CASRREGQGDGYTIYF | TRBD1 | TRBJ1-3 | - | TRBV5-1
TGTGCCAGCAGCCTAGCCGGGACTAGCGGGGGCTATGAGCAGTTCTTC | CASSLAGTSGGYEQFF | TRBD2 | TRBJ2-1 | - | TRBV2
TGTGCCACCAGTGGGGGGCAGGGGCGCGAGGCTTTCTTT | CATSGGQGREAFF | - | TRBJ1-1 | - | TRBV24-1
TGTGCCTGGACACGCGAGAACACCGGGGAGCTGTTTTTT | CAWTRENTGELFF | - | TRBJ2-2 | once | TRBV30
TGTGCCAGCAGTTACCCTGGGGGGAAGCCCCAGCATTTT | CASSYPGGKPQHF | - | TRBJ1-5 | - | TRBV6-2/TRBV6-3
TGTGCCAGCAGTTTACTAGCGGGGAATGAGCAGTTCTTC | CASSLLAGNEQFF | TRBD2 | TRBJ2-1 | - | TRBV6-5
TGTGCCAGCAGCCCGACATCCCCCCAGGGCTACAATGAGCAGTTCTTC | CASSPTSPQGYNEQFF | - | TRBJ2-1 | - | TRBV7-9
TGTGCCACCAGCAGAGATAACAGGCCGGATCAGCCCCAGCATTTT | CATSRDNRPDQPQHF | - | TRBJ1-5 | - | TRBV15
TGTGCCAGCAGTTACTCGGACAGTTCTAATGAAAAACTGTTTTTT | CASSYSDSSNEKLFF | - | TRBJ1-4 | - | TRBV6-5
TGTGCCAGCAGCGCAGAGGGACTAGCGGGGGGATCCAGCTCCTACAATGAGCAGTTCTTC | CASSAEGLAGGSSSYNEQFF | TRBD2 | TRBJ2-1 | - | TRBV9
TGCGCCAGCAGCCCTATGGTGCAGGGCAAGCAGTACTTC | CASSPMVQGKQYF | - | TRBJ2-7 | - | TRBV10-1
TGTGCCAGCAGCCCTAGCGGGGGGGCTTCAGATACGCAGTATTTT | CASSPSGGASDTQYF | TRBD2 | TRBJ2-3 | - | TRBV7-2
TGTGCCACTGGGGGGGCTAGAGTAGGCAATGAGCAGTTCTTC | CATGGARVGNEQFF | - | TRBJ2-1 | - | TRBV19
TGTGCCAGCAGCTCTAGCGGGGGCCTTAAAGAGACCCAGTACTTC | CASSSSGGLKETQYF | TRBD2 | TRBJ2-5 | - | TRBV5-6
TGTGCCAGCAGCAAAGCGCCCGGACAGTACAATGAGCAGTTCTTC | CASSKAPGQYNEQFF | - | TRBJ2-1 | - | TRBV21-1
TGTGCCAGCAGTCGACAGGGGGCGCGGGAAAAACTGTTTTTT | CASSRQGAREKLFF | TRBD1 | TRBJ1-4 | - | TRBV28
TGTGCCAGCACCGGCGGGGGGCCCGGGGAGCTGTTTTTT | CASTGGGPGELFF | TRBD2 | TRBJ2-2 | - | TRBV5-6
TGTGCCAGCAGTCCCTATTCTAATTCACCCCTCCACTTT | CASSPYSNSPLHF | - | TRBJ1-6 | - | TRBV12-3/TRBV12-4
TGTGCCAGCAGCTTAGGCGCAGGGAACGTCGATACGCAGTATTTT | CASSLGAGNVDTQYF | - | TRBJ2-3 | - | TRBV11-3
TGTGCCAGCAGCTATCCCGGGACAACGCGAACTGAAGCTTTCTTT | CASSYPGTTRTEAFF | - | TRBJ1-1 | - | TRBV7-9
TGTGCCAGCCGTCGCGGGCCCTCCGGTGATACGCAGTATTTT | CASRRGPSGDTQYF | - | TRBJ2-3 | - | TRBV6-5
TGTGCCAGCAGTTTTGGGACTTCAGGAAACCAGCCCCAGCATTTT | CASSFGTSGNQPQHF | - | TRBJ1-5 | - | TRBV27
TGTGCCAGCAGTTGGACTAGCGGGGGATCCTACAATGAGCAGTTCTTC | CASSWTSGGSYNEQFF | TRBD2 | TRBJ2-1 | few | TRBV2
TGCAGCGTTGCTGGACAGTTGAACACTGAAGCTTTCTTT | CSVAGQLNTEAFF | - | TRBJ1-1 | - | TRBV29-1
TGTGCCACAATGCGGAACTACGAGCAGTACTTC | CATMRNYEQYF | - | TRBJ2-7 | - | TRBV6-5
TGTGCCAGCAGTGGAGGGGCCATTTCCTACGAGCAGTACTTC | CASSGGAISYEQYF | - | TRBJ2-7 | - | TRBV28
TGTGCCAGCAGCCTGACAGGGGTCGGTCAGCCCCAGCATTTT | CASSLTGVGQPQHF | TRBD1 | TRBJ1-5 | - | TRBV6-5
TGCACCAGCAGCCTTTGCAGGGCTGGGCAGCCCCAGCATTTT | CTSSLCRAGQPQHF | - | TRBJ1-5 | - | TRBV1
TGTGCCAGCAGTCCCTTAGCGGGGGTCCTTGGCATTCAGTACTTC | CASSPLAGVLGIQYF | TRBD2 | TRBJ2-4 | - | TRBV27
TGTGCCAGCAGCGGGACATCCGGGGGAATCACTGAAGCTTTCTTT | CASSGTSGGITEAFF | - | TRBJ1-1 | - | TRBV9
TGTGCCAGCCTTATTAGAGGGGGGGCTAGGGACGAGCAGTACTTC | CASLIRGGARDEQYF | - | TRBJ2-7 | - | TRBV6-5
TGTGCTAGTGGTTTGACAAATACGCAGTATTTT | CASGLTNTQYF | - | TRBJ2-3 | - | TRBV12-5
TGTGCCAGCAGCGTAGGGGACAGGATAAATCAGCCCCAGCATTTT | CASSVGDRINQPQHF | TRBD1 | TRBJ1-5 | - | TRBV9
TGTGCCAGCAGTTACTTCGGACTCGGGAGCACTGAAGCTTTCTTT | CASSYFGLGSTEAFF | - | TRBJ1-1 | - | TRBV6-5
TGCGCCAGCAGCCAAGATATGACAGGGGATTACTACGAGCAGTACTTC | CASSQDMTGDYYEQYF | TRBD1 | TRBJ2-7 | - | TRBV4-3
TGCAGCGTAGCCGGGACAGAAGGAACCCCCCAGCATTTT | CSVAGTEGTPQHF | TRBD1 | TRBJ1-5 | - | TRBV29-1
TGTGCCAGCAGCCTTGCAGGGGTCAATCAGCCCCAGCATTTT | CASSLAGVNQPQHF | - | TRBJ1-5 | few | TRBV7-2